This T cell receptor (beta chain) was sequenced in a study of blood T cells in healthy people across ages (dated by TCRdb to about 2015). Background on the whole study: Template switching captured roughly one uniquely barcoded TCR beta cDNA molecule per two T cells in model experiments. The donors were split into four age groups: young (average about 16 years), middle-aged (39), aged (approximately 59) and long-lived (roughly 86). The study measured age-related changes in TCR beta repertoire diversity using deep sequencing normalized with unique cDNA molecular identifiers. Using the same blood draw, the study looked at two additional independent replicas of 1 million unique cDNA reads for two donors, one aged 18 to 30 and the other aged 80 or older. To avoid experimental bias, donors of different ages were distributed randomly across sequencing lanes. Overall study results and their limits: The CMV infection status of donors was not known, potentially confounding age-related changes in expanded clonotypes. Observed TCR beta diversity correlated strongly with the percentage of naive T cells measured by flow cytometry. The long-lived group showed more naive CD4+ T cells, fewer expanded clones and increased TCR diversity than the aged group, suggesting age selection. As age increased, observed TCR beta diversity per million T cells dropped in a roughly linear way, and a significant reduction was already evident by age 40. Since profiling was done on bulk unsorted PBMCs, naive and antigen-experienced compartments could not be conclusively compared. Total diversity estimates from one million sequenced T cells were considered lower bounds and underestimates.

The library relied on 5' RACE. TCRdb names Illumina HiSeq 2500 as the instrument used. A second PCR of roughly 7 to 11 cycles was performed with a sample-barcoded 5' primer and a J-beta primer mix. Each TCR beta cDNA molecule received a unique molecular identifier from a template-switch 5' adaptor carrying 12 random nucleotides. Each sample yielded at least 3 million CDR3-containing paired-end reads. First-strand cDNA was synthesized from all RNA with the Mint cDNA synthesis kit, primed by a TRBC-specific oligonucleotide. After uracil-DNA glycosylase treatment, a first 18-cycle PCR used universal primers M1SS and BC2_uni_R on all cDNA. The study's processing was this. For normalization, 1 million high-quality reads were randomly selected from each sample, with every read carrying a distinct molecular identifier. Instead of being binned into consensus sequences, reads with shared molecular identifiers were discarded. MiTCR, run with a Q25 quality threshold and the strictest error-elimination algorithm, handled CDR3 identification, clonotype clustering and error correction. A nonparametric unseen species model with Euler transformation was used to estimate a lower bound on total TCR beta diversity. TCRdb itself trimmed the public reads at Q25 with fastp, ran MiXCR and retained productive beta chains. Each CDR3 protein appears once, grouped with its most common genes and DNA. For this entry, the V and J calls and clone size follow TCRdb and not the study's own pipeline. For this sample the table gives around 900,000 distinct CDR3 sequences, of which just over 50% were detected only once. Over 20% of the sample lies in the top ten.

Taken from cysteine to phenylalanine, the CDR3 has 14 residues. Only the CDR3 portion is preserved as DNA: 42 bases, with reading frame beginning at the first base. V sheds 5 bases and J sheds 2 bases, leaving 11 bases between their ends. Note on this clonotype: Its recognized antigen is unknown. Base qualities were left out, and no much larger clone turns up one base away.

The donors were some 39 Caucasian individuals from Russia, aged roughly 6 to 100 years, who were systemically healthy. About 9.8 milliliters of peripheral blood were drawn from each donor into EDTA-treated Vacutainer tubes. Ficoll-Paque density-gradient centrifugation was used to isolate PBMCs, with at least 6 million per sample. Trizol reagent was used to extract total RNA from the PBMCs, yielding at least 6 micrograms per sample. For every donor, an aliquot of PBMCs went through flow cytometry to measure the percentages of naive CD45RAhigh/CD27high T cells. The sequence derives from a woman aged 60-75 years in good health. Input material: blood. Here the chain combines TRBV12-3 or TRBV12-4 and TRBJ2-3; 5 matching bases give a weak D call of TRBD1. This receptor has the CDR3 CASSSREPTDTQYF. At the DNA level, the sequence is TGTGCCAGCAGTAGCAGGGAACCCACAGATACGCAGTATTTT.